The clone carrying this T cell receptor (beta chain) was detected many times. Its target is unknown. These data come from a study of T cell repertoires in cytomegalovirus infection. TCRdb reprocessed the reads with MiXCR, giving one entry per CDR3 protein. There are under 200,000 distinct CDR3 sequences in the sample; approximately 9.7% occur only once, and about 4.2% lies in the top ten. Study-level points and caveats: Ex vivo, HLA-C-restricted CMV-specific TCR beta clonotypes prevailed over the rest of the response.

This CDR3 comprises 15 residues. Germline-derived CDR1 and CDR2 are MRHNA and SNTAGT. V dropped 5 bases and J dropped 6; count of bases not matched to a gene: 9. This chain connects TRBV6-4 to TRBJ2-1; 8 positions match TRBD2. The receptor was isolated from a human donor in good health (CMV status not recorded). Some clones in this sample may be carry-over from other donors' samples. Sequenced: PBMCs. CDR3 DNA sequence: TGTGCCAGCAGTTCGAGCGGGAGTGGATTCAATGAGCAGTTCTTC. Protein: CASSSSGSGFNEQFF.